This is a list of T cell receptor beta chains from one sample in a study of cytomegalovirus exposure and HLA in healthy donors. Profiling relied on immunoSEQ multiplex PCR, and the TCRdb table lists in-frame clones only, not all of them. The sample consists of roughly 120,000 clones, about 81% of them appearing once. Sequenced material: PBMCs. The receptors stem from a woman aged 25-40 years in good health and CMV-seronegative. Both conserved end residues are part of each CDR3. Each record gives: clone size, D gene, V gene, J gene, CDR3 protein, CDR3 DNA. The D gene is left open where the match is weak. The size field is filled for only some rows; it gives once, few, many or a size class.

size: -
D: TRBD2
V: TRBV6-4
J: TRBJ2-2
CDR3: CASSLPSGGATGELFF
DNA: TGTGCCAGCAGTCTTCCTAGCGGGGGGGCCACCGGGGAGCTGTTTTTT

size: -
D: -
V: TRBV19
J: TRBJ1-5
CDR3: CASSMGTPNQPQHF
DNA: TGTGCCAGTAGTATGGGGACTCCTAATCAGCCCCAGCATTTT

size: -
D: -
V: TRBV6-1
J: TRBJ1-4
CDR3: CASGGVGNEKLFF
DNA: TGTGCCAGCGGGGGGGTTGGAAATGAAAAACTGTTTTTT

size: -
D: -
V: TRBV4-2
J: TRBJ1-4
CDR3: CASSQDQSGTGKLFF
DNA: TGTGCCAGCAGCCAAGATCAATCCGGAACAGGAAAACTGTTTTTT

size: -
D: TRBD1
V: TRBV7-6
J: TRBJ2-3
CDR3: CASSSTTGGTDTQYF
DNA: TGTGCCAGCAGCTCGACGACAGGGGGCACAGATACGCAGTATTTT

size: once
D: TRBD1
V: TRBV19
J: TRBJ2-7
CDR3: CASSTGQLYEQYF
DNA: TGTGCCAGTAGTACGGGACAGCTCTACGAGCAGTACTTC

size: -
D: TRBD2
V: TRBV9
J: TRBJ2-3
CDR3: CASSVASVAGSDTQYF
DNA: TGTGCCAGCAGCGTAGCGTCGGTAGCGGGATCAGATACGCAGTATTTT

size: -
D: -
V: TRBV5-1
J: TRBJ1-1
CDR3: CASTHGTTNTEAFF
DNA: TGCGCCAGCACCCACGGGACAACGAACACTGAAGCTTTCTTT

size: -
D: TRBD1
V: TRBV7-9
J: TRBJ2-5
CDR3: CASSSWTGLKETQYF
DNA: TGTGCCAGCAGCTCTTGGACAGGGCTAAAAGAGACCCAGTACTTC

size: few
D: TRBD1
V: TRBV7-2
J: TRBJ1-1
CDR3: CASSSQGARNTEAFF
DNA: TGTGCCAGCAGCTCACAGGGGGCCAGGAACACTGAAGCTTTCTTT